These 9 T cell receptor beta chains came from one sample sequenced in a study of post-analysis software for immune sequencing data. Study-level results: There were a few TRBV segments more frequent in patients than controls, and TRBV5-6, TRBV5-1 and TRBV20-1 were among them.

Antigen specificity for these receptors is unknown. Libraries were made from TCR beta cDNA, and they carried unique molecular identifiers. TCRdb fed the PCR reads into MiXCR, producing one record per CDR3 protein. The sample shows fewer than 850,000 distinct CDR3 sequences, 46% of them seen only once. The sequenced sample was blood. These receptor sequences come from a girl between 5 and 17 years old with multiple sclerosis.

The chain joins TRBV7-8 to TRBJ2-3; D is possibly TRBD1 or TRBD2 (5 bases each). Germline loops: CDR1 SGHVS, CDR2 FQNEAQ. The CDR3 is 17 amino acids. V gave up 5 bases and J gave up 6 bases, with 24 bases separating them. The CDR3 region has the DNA TGTGCCAGCAGCCAAAGGAGGCAGGGCTCCCTTCCTGATACGCAGTATTTT. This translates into CASSQRRQGSLPDTQYF.

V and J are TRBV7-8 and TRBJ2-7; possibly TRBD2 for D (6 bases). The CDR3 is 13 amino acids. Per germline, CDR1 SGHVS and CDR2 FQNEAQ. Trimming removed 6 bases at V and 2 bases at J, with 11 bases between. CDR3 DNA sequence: TGTGCCAGCAGTCGGGACTTAACCTACGAGCAGTACTTC. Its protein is CASSRDLTYEQYF.

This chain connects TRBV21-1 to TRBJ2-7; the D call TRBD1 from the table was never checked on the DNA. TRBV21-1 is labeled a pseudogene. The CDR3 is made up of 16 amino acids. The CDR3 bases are TGTGCCAGCAGCAAAGGGGACGCCTTGGGACGGCACGAGCAGTACTTC. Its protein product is CASSKGDALGRHEQYF.

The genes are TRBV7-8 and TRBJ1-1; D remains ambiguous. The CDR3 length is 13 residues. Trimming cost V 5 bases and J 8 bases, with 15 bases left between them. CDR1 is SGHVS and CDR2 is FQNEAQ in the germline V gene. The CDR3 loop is CASSPAGELEAFF. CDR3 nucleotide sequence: TGTGCCAGCAGCCCCGCCGGGGAGCTCGAAGCTTTCTTT.

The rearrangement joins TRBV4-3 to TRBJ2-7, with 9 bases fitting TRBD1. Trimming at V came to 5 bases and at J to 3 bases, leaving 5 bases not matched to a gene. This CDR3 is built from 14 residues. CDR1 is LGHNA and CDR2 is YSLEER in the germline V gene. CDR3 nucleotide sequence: TGCGCCAGCAGCGCCCGGACAGGGGACTACGAGCAGTACTTC. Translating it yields CASSARTGDYEQYF.

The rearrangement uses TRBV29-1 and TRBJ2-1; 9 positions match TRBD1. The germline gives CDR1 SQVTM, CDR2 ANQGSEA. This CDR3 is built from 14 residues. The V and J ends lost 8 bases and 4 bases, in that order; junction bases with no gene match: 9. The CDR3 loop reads CSIGGTGFYNEQFF. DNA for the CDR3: TGCAGCATTGGGGGGACAGGGTTTTACAATGAGCAGTTCTTC.

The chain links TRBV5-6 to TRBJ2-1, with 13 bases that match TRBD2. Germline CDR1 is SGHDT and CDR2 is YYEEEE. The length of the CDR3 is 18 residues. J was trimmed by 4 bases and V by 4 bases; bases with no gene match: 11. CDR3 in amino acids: CASSNRLAGGPSYNEQFF. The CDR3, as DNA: TGTGCCAGCAGCAACAGACTAGCGGGGGGTCCCTCATACAATGAGCAGTTCTTC.

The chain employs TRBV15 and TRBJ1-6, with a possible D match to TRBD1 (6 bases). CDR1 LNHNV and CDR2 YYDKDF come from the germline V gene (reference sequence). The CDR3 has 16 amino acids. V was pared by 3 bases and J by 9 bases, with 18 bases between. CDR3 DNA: TGTGCCACCAGCAGGGGAAAGGGGGGCGTGGGTTCACCCCTCCACTTT. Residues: CATSRGKGGVGSPLHF.

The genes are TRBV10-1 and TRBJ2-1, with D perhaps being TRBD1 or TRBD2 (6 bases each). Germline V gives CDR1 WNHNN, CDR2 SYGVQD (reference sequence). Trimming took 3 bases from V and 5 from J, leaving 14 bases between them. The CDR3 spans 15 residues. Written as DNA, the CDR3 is TGCGCCAGCAGTGAAGGGGGGAGCGGCAACAATGAGCAGTTCTTC. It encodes CASSEGGSGNNEQFF.